This entry lists 29 T cell receptor beta chains sequenced from one sample in a study of shared clonotypes between healthy human individuals. Only in-frame clones appear in the TCRdb table, and some are missing; sequencing was by immunoSEQ multiplex PCR. The top ten clones hold more than 1.5% of a sample with about 2.1 million clones, 85% to 95% of them seen once. Selected positively for CCR7 and CD45RO-negative, naive CD8 cells excluded terminally differentiated effector memory CD45RA+ cells. Sequencing was carried out using naive CD8+ T cells from PBMCs. Source of these receptors: a man between 18 and 29 years old in good health. Some clones in this sample may be carry-over from other donors' samples.

This rearrangement joins TRBV27 to TRBJ2-7, with D possibly matching TRBD2 (6 bases). The V gene's germline CDR1 is MNHEY and CDR2 SMNVEV (reference sequence). V lost 8 bases to trimming and J lost 9 bases, with 11 bases between them. The CDR3 sequence is 10 residues long. DNA of the CDR3: TGTGCCAGCGGGGGGAATGTGCAGTACTTC. It is translated as CASGGNVQYF.

This clone is a singleton in its sample. The V call is TRBV29-1, the J call TRBJ2-7, with 11 positions matching TRBD1. With 1 base clipped from V and 6 bases from J, the junction kept 11 bases outside the gene matches. The CDR3 is 16 residues long. CDR1 is SQVTM, CDR2 ANQGSEA, per germline. The CDR3 bases are TGCAGCGTTGAAGTGGCTGGGCGGACAGGGGGCGGCGAGCAGTACTTC. Residues: CSVEVAGRTGGGEQYF.

This rearrangement joins TRBV6-6 to TRBJ1-2; TRBD1 might be the D (6 bases). Looked up from germline, CDR1 is MNHNY and CDR2 is SVGAGI (reference sequence). Trimming removed 6 bases from V and 4 bases from J, with 15 bases in between. This CDR3 region has 14 residues. CDR3 bases: TGTGCCAGCAGAGGACAGAGGTACGGCTATGGCTACACCTTC. Its translation: CASRGQRYGYGYTF.

The chain couples TRBV6-1 to TRBJ1-2; D is unclear. The CDR3 consists of 14 residues. Looked up from germline, CDR1 is MNHNS and CDR2 is SASEGT. V gave up 1 base and J gave up 2 bases, with 8 bases separating them. CDR3 bases: TGTGCCAGCAGTGAAGTGACGGTGAACTATGGCTACACCTTC. Its translation is CASSEVTVNYGYTF.

This chain joins TRBV19 and TRBJ2-1; 11 bases align to TRBD2. Trimming at V came to 8 bases and at J to 5 bases, leaving 5 bases not matched to a gene. Germline lookup yields CDR1 LNHDA and CDR2 SQIVND (reference sequence). The CDR3 extends over 14 amino acids. This chain's CDR3 is CASLAGGPNNEQFF. The CDR3 nucleotides read TGTGCCAGTTTAGCGGGAGGGCCTAACAATGAGCAGTTCTTC.

The chain is built from TRBV2 and TRBJ1-1; 11 bases are shared with TRBD1. The J segment lost 5 bases and the V segment lost 6 bases, leaving 2 bases of the junction unmatched. The CDR3 loop spans 13 amino acids. CDR1 and CDR2 (germline): SNHLY, FYNNEI. This chain's CDR3 is CASSWDRGTEAFF. The CDR3 region has the DNA TGTGCCAGCAGCTGGGACAGGGGGACTGAAGCTTTCTTT.

The chain links TRBV27 to TRBJ1-5; 8 positions agree with TRBD1. The V segment lost 5 bases and the J segment 4 bases; nucleotides outside the gene matches: 10. This CDR3 is 16 amino acids long. Per the germline V gene, CDR1 is MNHEY and CDR2 is SMNVEV (reference sequence). The CDR3 here is CASSPSTGEFNQPQHF. Here the CDR3 DNA reads TGTGCCAGCAGTCCCTCGACAGGGGAGTTTAATCAGCCCCAGCATTTT.

J is TRBJ2-7 and V is TRBV7-9; D remains ambiguous. Germline V lookup: CDR1 SEHNR, CDR2 FQNEAQ (reference sequence). The CDR3 extends over 12 amino acids. With 5 bases removed from V and 7 bases from J, the gap between germline ends came to 12 bases. The CDR3 region has the DNA TGTGCCAGCAGCCACGCCGCCGGGGAGCAGTACTTC. It yields the protein CASSHAAGEQYF. Supplemented by reference TRBV7-9 and TRBJ2-7, the full variable domain reads DTGVSQNPRHKITKRGQNVTFRCDPISEHNRLYWYRQTLGQGPEFLTYFQNEAQLEKSRLLSDRFSAERPKGSFSTLEIQRTEQGDSAMYLCASSHAAGEQYFGPGTRLTVT.

This chain connects TRBV7-2 to TRBJ2-5; TRBD1 or TRBD2 may be the D gene (5 bases each). V lost 3 bases and J lost 7, with 27 bases in between. The CDR3 totals 18 residues. The germline CDR1 and CDR2 sequences are SGHTA and FQGNSA. The chain's CDR3 is CASSFTISLRDPGWTQYF. For the CDR3, the DNA is TGTGCCAGCAGCTTCACGATATCTCTCAGGGACCCGGGGTGGACCCAGTACTTC. The full variable domain, completed using reference TRBV7-2 and TRBJ2-5, is GAGVSQSPSNKVTEKGKDVELRCDPISGHTALYWYRQSLGQGLEFLIYFQGNSAPDKSGLPSDRFSAERTGGSVSTLTIQRTQQEDSAVYLCASSFTISLRDPGWTQYFGPGTRLLVL.

The chain carries TRBV28 and TRBJ2-5, with 7 bases that match TRBD2. Germline V gives CDR1 MDHEN, CDR2 SYDVKM. The ends lost 5 bases at V and 5 bases at J; junction bases unmatched: 14. The CDR3 is 16 residues long. CDR3: CASSTLWGGVRETQYF. In DNA form, the CDR3 reads TGTGCCAGCAGTACCCTCTGGGGGGGGGTGAGGGAGACCCAGTACTTC.

J is TRBJ2-7 and V is TRBV6-1; 8 bases map to TRBD2. The J segment lost 3 bases and the V segment lost 5 bases, leaving 9 bases of the junction unmatched. The CDR3 is 15 amino acids. Germline CDR1 MNHNS, CDR2 SASEGT. The CDR3 DNA follows: TGTGCCAGCAGTCAATCTGGGACTAGGATCTACGAGCAGTACTTC. Translating it yields CASSQSGTRIYEQYF.

Of note for this clone: Additional DNA sequences in this sample encode the identical CDR3. The gene calls are TRBV7-9 and TRBJ1-3, with no clear D. Trimming took off 2 bases at V and 3 bases at J, with 11 bases between the two ends. The CDR3 spans 15 residues. Germline V lookup: CDR1 SEHNR, CDR2 FQNEAQ (reference sequence). In DNA, the CDR3 is TGTGCCAGCAGCTTACCAGGAGGTAGTGGAAACACCATATATTTT. Its protein product is CASSLPGGSGNTIYF.

The rearrangement uses TRBV5-1 and TRBJ2-7, with a possible D match to TRBD2 (6 bases). Germline V gives CDR1 SGHRS, CDR2 YFSETQ. CDR3 length equals 15 residues. Trimming shortened V by 4 bases and J by 3 bases, and 17 bases separated the two germline ends. In DNA form, the CDR3 reads TGCGCCAGCAGCCCCCCGAGGGAGGCATACTACGAGCAGTACTTC. Protein sequence: CASSPPREAYYEQYF.

CDR3 protein: CATSSEGGGHYEQYF. The CDR3 nucleotides are TGTGCCACCAGCAGTGAGGGCGGGGGCCACTACGAGCAGTACTTC. The V and J genes are TRBV15 and TRBJ2-7; weak D call: TRBD2 (7 bases). Germline lookup yields CDR1 LNHNV and CDR2 YYDKDF (reference sequence). V was cut by 3 bases and J by 3 bases, with 15 bases left in between. This CDR3 contains 15 residues.

The chain couples TRBV28 to TRBJ2-5, with 11 nucleotides matching TRBD2. The CDR3 spans 16 residues. Unmatched junction bases numbered 10, after V lost 5 bases and J lost 5 bases. Germline values: CDR1 MDHEN, CDR2 SYDVKM. CDR3 region: CASSRLLAGGKETQYF. In DNA form, the CDR3 reads TGTGCCAGCAGTCGTCTCTTAGCGGGAGGGAAGGAGACCCAGTACTTC.

The rearrangement uses TRBV5-1 and TRBJ1-2, with D possibly matching TRBD1 (6 bases). V was cut by 4 bases and J by 3 bases, with 16 bases left in between. The CDR3 is 15 residues long. Germline V gives CDR1 SGHRS, CDR2 YFSETQ. The CDR3 nucleotides are TGCGCCAGCAGCACGGGATCGGACAGATACTATGGCTACACCTTC. Amino acid sequence: CASSTGSDRYYGYTF.

The V gene is TRBV5-1, the J gene TRBJ2-3; the match to TRBD1 covers 7 bases. Germline values: CDR1 SGHRS, CDR2 YFSETQ. CDR3 length: 17 residues. Trimming took 0 bases from V and 2 from J; bases not matched to a gene: 9. The CDR3 DNA is TGCGCCAGCAGCTTGGGTGGGACAGTATGGGCCACAGATACGCAGTATTTT. Translating gives CASSLGGTVWATDTQYF. The complete variable domain, with remaining parts taken from reference TRBV5-1 and TRBJ2-3, reads KAGVTQTPRYLIKTRGQQVTLSCSPISGHRSVSWYQQTPGQGLQFLFEYFSETQRNKGNFPGRFSGRQFSNSRSEMNVSTLELGDSALYLCASSLGGTVWATDTQYFGPGTRLTVL.

In this sample, this clone turned up a few times. The chain employs TRBV4-1 and TRBJ1-1; D remains ambiguous. V was trimmed by 0 bases and J by 5 bases, leaving 13 bases between them. Germline loops: CDR1 MGHRA, CDR2 YSYEKL. The CDR3 covers 15 residues. The CDR3 loop reads CASSQDYTRGTEAFF. CDR3 DNA sequence: TGCGCCAGCAGCCAAGATTATACCCGGGGTACTGAAGCTTTCTTT.

This chain uses TRBV27 with TRBJ2-1; 7 bases are shared with TRBD1. With V trimmed by 2 bases and J by 5 bases, 3 bases remained unmatched. This CDR3 has 14 residues. Germline CDR1 is MNHEY and CDR2 is SMNVEV (reference sequence). The CDR3 is CASSLGTDHNEQFF. DNA for the CDR3: TGTGCCAGCAGTTTAGGGACAGACCACAATGAGCAGTTCTTC.

The CDR3 region is CASSYRTGRDTEAFF. The CDR3, as DNA: TGTGCCAGCAGTTACCGAACAGGGAGAGACACTGAAGCTTTCTTT. V and J are TRBV6-5 and TRBJ1-1; D is possibly TRBD1 (6 bases). The CDR3 has 15 amino acids. V shed 2 bases and J shed 3 bases, with 13 bases lying between them. Per the germline V gene, CDR1 is MNHEY and CDR2 is SVGAGI.

The V call is TRBV7-6, the J call TRBJ1-1; D might be TRBD1 (5 bases). The V end lost 4 bases, the J end lost 0 bases, and 21 bases lay between the germline ends. The germline CDR1 and CDR2 sequences are SGHVS and FNYEAQ. The CDR3 sequence is 18 residues long. The CDR3 loop is CASSSAGRTWAMNTEAFF. CDR3 coding DNA: TGTGCCAGCAGCTCGGCGGGACGGACCTGGGCAATGAACACTGAAGCTTTCTTT.

A single count supports this clone. This rearrangement joins TRBV29-1 to TRBJ2-7; the match to TRBD1 covers 9 bases. Looked up from germline, CDR1 is SQVTM and CDR2 is ANQGSEA. The length of the CDR3 is 14 residues. V trimming: 1 base; J trimming: 3 bases; junction bases outside the gene matches: 4. CDR3 DNA: TGCAGCGTTGAAGGGCGGGACAGGGACTACGAGCAGTACTTC. Amino acid sequence: CSVEGRDRDYEQYF.

V is TRBV19 and J is TRBJ1-1; the match to TRBD1 covers 8 bases. Germline loops: CDR1 LNHDA, CDR2 SQIVND (reference sequence). The CDR3 consists of 14 residues. The V and J ends lost 6 bases and 5 bases, in that order; junction bases with no gene match: 8. As DNA, the CDR3 is TGTGCCAGTAGCGATCAGGGGGCGCGAACTGAAGCTTTCTTT. Its translation: CASSDQGARTEAFF.

Points on this clone: Other DNA sequences from this sample encode an identical CDR3 as well. The gene calls are TRBV27 and TRBJ2-5, with D uncertain. The CDR3 has 12 residues. The germline CDR1 and CDR2 sequences are MNHEY and SMNVEV (reference sequence). V lost 6 bases and J lost 5, with 10 bases in between. The CDR3 here is CASSPLGETQYF. CDR3 DNA sequence: TGTGCCAGCAGCCCCTTGGGGGAGACCCAGTACTTC.

On this clone itself: The sample carries other DNA sequences with the same CDR3. This chain uses TRBV9 with TRBJ2-5; D uncertain. V was shortened by 4 bases and J by 2 bases, with 12 bases between the two germline ends. The V gene's germline CDR1 is SGDLS and CDR2 YYNGEE. This CDR3 is built from 14 residues. The CDR3 sequence: CASSPRERQETQYF. The CDR3 DNA sequence: TGTGCCAGCAGCCCTCGAGAGCGACAAGAGACCCAGTACTTC.

The V and J genes are TRBV27 and TRBJ2-7; TRBD2 is a possible D gene (7 bases). CDR1 MNHEY and CDR2 SMNVEV come from the germline V gene (reference sequence). The CDR3 consists of 15 residues. V gave up 5 bases and J gave up 2 bases, with 16 bases separating them. CDR3 nucleotide sequence: TGTGCCAGCAGTCCCCGGGGGGCGCCAACCTACGAGCAGTACTTC. This encodes CASSPRGAPTYEQYF.

The rearrangement joins TRBV7-8 to TRBJ2-7; D gene unclear. The CDR3 contains 12 residues. Germline V lookup: CDR1 SGHVS, CDR2 FQNEAQ. Trimming stripped 3 bases from V and 7 bases from J, with 10 bases between. The CDR3: CASSLRLQEQYF. CDR3 in DNA: TGTGCCAGCAGCTTGAGGTTGCAAGAGCAGTACTTC. The variable domain in full, with the rest retrieved from reference TRBV7-8 and TRBJ2-7, is GAGVSQSPRYKVAKRGQDVALRCDPISGHVSLFWYQQALGQGPEFLTYFQNEAQLDKSGLPSDRFFAERPEGSVSTLKIQRTQQEDSAVYLCASSLRLQEQYFGPGTRLTVT.

The chain links TRBV28 to TRBJ2-3; D not resolved. Germline assignment: CDR1 MDHEN and CDR2 SYDVKM. The CDR3 extends over 14 amino acids. V was cut by 10 bases and J by 4 bases, with 18 bases left in between. As DNA, the CDR3 is TGTGCCATCGCGACCCACAGCGTCGCAGATACGCAGTATTTT. Protein sequence: CAIATHSVADTQYF. Using reference TRBV28 and TRBJ2-3 for the parts outside the CDR3, the full variable domain is DVKVTQSSRYLVKRTGEKVFLECVQDMDHENMFWYRQDPGLGLRLIYFSYDVKMKEKGDIPEGYSVSREKKERFSLILESASTNQTSMYLCAIATHSVADTQYFGPGTRLTVL.

Details on this clone: The junction does not match germline at one end; this may be a read error. The chain is built from TRBV7-9 and TRBJ1-2; D call uncertain. The CDR3 loop spans 17 amino acids. Germline V gene data show CDR1 as SEHNR and CDR2 as FQNEAQ (reference sequence). CDR3 in DNA: TGTGCCAGCAGCCTAGCCGGACCGGCTCCCACTAACTATGGCTACACCTTC. Its translation: CASSLAGPAPTNYGYTF.